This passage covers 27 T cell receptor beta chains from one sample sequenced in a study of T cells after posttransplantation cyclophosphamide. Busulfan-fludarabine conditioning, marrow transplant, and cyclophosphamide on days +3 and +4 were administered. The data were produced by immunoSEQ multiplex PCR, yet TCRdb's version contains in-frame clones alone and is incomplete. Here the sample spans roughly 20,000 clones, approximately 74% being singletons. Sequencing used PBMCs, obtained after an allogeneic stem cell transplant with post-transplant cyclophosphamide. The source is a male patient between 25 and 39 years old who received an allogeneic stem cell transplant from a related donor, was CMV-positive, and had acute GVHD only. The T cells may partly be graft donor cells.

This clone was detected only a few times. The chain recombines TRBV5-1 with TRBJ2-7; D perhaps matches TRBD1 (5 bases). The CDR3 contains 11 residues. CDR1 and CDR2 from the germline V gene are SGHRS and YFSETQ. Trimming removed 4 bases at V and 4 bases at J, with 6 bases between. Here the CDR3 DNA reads TGCGCCAGCAGCAGGGGATACGAGCAGTACTTC. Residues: CASSRGYEQYF. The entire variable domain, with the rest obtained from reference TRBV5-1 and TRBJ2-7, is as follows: KAGVTQTPRYLIKTRGQQVTLSCSPISGHRSVSWYQQTPGQGLQFLFEYFSETQRNKGNFPGRFSGRQFSNSRSEMNVSTLELGDSALYLCASSRGYEQYFGPGTRLTVT.

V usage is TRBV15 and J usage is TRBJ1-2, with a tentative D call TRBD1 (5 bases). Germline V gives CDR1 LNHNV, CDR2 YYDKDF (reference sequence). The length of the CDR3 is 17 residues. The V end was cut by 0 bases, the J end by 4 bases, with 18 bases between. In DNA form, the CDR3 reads TGTGCCACCAGCAGAGATCATCGGGGAGGGGCTTCCTATGGCTACACCTTC. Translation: CATSRDHRGGASYGYTF.

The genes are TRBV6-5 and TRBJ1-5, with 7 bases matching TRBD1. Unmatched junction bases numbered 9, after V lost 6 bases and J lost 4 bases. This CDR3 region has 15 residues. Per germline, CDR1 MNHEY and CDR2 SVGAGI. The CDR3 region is CASRKLGTENQPQHF. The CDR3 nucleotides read TGTGCCAGCAGAAAATTAGGGACAGAAAATCAGCCCCAGCATTTT.

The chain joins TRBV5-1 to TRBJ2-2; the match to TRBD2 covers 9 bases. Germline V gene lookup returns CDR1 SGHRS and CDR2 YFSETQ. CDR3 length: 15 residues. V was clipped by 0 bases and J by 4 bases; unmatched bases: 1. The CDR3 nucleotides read TGCGCCAGCAGCTTGGTTAGCGGGGGCACCGGGGAGCTGTTTTTT. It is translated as CASSLVSGGTGELFF.

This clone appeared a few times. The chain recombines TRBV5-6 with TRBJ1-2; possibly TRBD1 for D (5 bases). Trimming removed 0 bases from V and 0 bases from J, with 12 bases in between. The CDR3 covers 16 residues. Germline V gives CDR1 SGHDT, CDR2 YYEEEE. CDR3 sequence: CASSLGPGITNYGYTF. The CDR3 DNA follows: TGTGCCAGCAGCTTGGGTCCAGGGATAACTAACTATGGCTACACCTTC.

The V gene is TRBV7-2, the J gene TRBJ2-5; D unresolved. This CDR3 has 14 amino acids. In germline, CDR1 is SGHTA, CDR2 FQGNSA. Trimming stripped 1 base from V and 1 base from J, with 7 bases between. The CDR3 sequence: CASSLGGSQETQYF. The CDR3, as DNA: TGTGCCAGCAGCTTAGGAGGCAGCCAAGAGACCCAGTACTTC.

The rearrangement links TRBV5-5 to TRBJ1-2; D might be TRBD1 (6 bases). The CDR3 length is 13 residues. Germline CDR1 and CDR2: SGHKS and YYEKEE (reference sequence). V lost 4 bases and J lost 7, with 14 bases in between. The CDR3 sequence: CASSDVYRVGYTF. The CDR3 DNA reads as TGTGCCAGCAGCGATGTATACAGGGTTGGCTACACCTTC.

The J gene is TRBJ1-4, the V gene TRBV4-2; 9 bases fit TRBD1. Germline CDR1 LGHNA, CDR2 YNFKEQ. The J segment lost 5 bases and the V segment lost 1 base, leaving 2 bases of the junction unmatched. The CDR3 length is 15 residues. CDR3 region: CASSQAGTGNEKLFF. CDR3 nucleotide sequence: TGTGCCAGCAGCCAAGCCGGGACAGGGAATGAAAAACTGTTTTTT.

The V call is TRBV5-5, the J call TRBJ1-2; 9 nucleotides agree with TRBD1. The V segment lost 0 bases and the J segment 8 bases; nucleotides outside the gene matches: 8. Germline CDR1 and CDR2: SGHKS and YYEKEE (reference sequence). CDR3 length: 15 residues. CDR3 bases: TGTGCCAGCAGCTTGGAGACAGGGGGTCTGGGGGGCTACACCTTC. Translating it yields CASSLETGGLGGYTF.

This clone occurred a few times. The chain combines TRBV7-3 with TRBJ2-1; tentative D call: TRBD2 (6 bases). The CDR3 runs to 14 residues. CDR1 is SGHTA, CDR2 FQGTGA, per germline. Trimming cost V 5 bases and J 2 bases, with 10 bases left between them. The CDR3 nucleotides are TGTGCCAGCAGCCTACCGGGGGCCTACAATGAGCAGTTCTTC. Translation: CASSLPGAYNEQFF.

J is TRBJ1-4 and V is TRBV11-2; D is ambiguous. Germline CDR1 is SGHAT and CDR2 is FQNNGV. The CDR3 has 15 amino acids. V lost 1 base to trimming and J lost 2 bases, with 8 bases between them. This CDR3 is CASSLGGRTNEKLFF. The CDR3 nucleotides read TGTGCCAGCAGCTTAGGAGGGAGGACTAATGAAAAACTGTTTTTT. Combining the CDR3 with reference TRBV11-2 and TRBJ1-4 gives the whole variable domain EAGVAQSPRYKIIEKRQSVAFWCNPISGHATLYWYQQILGQGPKLLIQFQNNGVVDDSQLPKDRFSAERLKGVDSTLKIQPAKLEDSAVYLCASSLGGRTNEKLFFGSGTQLSVL.

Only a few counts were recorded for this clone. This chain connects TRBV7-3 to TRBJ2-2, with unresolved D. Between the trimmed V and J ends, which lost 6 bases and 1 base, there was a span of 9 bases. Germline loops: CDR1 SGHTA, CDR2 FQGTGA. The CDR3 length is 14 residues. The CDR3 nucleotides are TGTGCCAGCAGGCCGGCAGGGAACACCGGGGAGCTGTTTTTT. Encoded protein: CASRPAGNTGELFF.

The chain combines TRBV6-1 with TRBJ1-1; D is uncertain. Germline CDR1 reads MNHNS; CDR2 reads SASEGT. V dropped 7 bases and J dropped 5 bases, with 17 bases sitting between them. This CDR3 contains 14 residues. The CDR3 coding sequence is TGTGCCAGCACCCTAATGGAGGTGGGTACTGAAGCTTTCTTT. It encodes CASTLMEVGTEAFF.

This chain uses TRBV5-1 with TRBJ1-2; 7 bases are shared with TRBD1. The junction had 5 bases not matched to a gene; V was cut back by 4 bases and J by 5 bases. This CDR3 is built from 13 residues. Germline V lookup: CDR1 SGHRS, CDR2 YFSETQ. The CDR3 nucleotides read TGCGCCAGCAGCCCCAGGGACAGTTATGGCTACACCTTC. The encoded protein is CASSPRDSYGYTF.

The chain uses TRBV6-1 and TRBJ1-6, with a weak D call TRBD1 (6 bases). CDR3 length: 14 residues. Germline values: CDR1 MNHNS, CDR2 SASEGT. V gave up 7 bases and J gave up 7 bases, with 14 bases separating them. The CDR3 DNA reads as TGTGCCAGCATCAAGGACAGACAAAATTCACCCCTCCACTTT. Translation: CASIKDRQNSPLHF.

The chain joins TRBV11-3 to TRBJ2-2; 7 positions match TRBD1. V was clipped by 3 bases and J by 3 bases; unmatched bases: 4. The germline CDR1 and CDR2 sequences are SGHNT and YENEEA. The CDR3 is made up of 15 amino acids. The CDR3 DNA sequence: TGTGCCAGCAGCTTGATGGGACAGTACACCGGGGAGCTGTTTTTT. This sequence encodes CASSLMGQYTGELFF. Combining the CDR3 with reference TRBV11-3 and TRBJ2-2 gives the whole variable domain EAGVVQSPRYKIIEKKQPVAFWCNPISGHNTLYWYLQNLGQGPELLIRYENEEAVDDSQLPKDRFSAERLKGVDSTLKIQPAELGDSAVYLCASSLMGQYTGELFFGEGSRLTVL.

CDR3 region: CASSQDGRPRVTQYF. CDR3 DNA: TGCGCCAGCAGCCAAGATGGCCGCCCCCGGGTGACCCAGTACTTC. V is TRBV4-3 and J is TRBJ2-5; D remains ambiguous. This CDR3 spans 15 amino acids. The ends were cut back, 0 bases at V and 7 bases at J, with 15 bases in the middle. Looked up from germline, CDR1 is LGHNA and CDR2 is YSLEER.

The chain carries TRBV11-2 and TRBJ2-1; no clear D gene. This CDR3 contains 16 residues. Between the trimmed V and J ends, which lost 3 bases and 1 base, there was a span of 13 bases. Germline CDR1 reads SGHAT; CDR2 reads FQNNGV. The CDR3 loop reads CASSLRGSGSYNEQFF. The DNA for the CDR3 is TGTGCCAGCAGCTTGAGAGGCAGTGGGTCCTACAATGAGCAGTTCTTC.

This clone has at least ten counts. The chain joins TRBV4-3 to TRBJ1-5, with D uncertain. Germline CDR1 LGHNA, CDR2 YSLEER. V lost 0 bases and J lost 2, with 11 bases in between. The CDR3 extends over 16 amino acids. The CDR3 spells CASSQDLRGGNQPQHF. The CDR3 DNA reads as TGCGCCAGCAGCCAAGATCTCAGAGGTGGCAATCAGCCCCAGCATTTT.

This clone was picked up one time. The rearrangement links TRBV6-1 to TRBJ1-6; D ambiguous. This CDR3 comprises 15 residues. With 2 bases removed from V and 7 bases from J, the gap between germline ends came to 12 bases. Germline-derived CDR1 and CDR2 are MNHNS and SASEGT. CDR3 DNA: TGTGCCAGCAGTGAAACGCTGGCCTCGAATTCACCCCTCCACTTT. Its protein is CASSETLASNSPLHF.

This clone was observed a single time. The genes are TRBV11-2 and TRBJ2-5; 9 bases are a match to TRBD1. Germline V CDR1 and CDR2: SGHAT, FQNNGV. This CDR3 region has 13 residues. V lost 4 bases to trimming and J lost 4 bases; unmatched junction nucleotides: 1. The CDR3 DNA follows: TGTGCCAGCAGCTGGACAGGGGCAGAGACCCAGTACTTC. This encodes CASSWTGAETQYF.

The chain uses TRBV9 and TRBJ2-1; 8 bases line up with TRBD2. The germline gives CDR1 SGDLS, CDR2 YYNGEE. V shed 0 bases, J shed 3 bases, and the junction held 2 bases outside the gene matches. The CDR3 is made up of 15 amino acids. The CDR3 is CASSVGSGVYNEQFF. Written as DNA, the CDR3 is TGTGCCAGCAGCGTAGGTAGCGGGGTCTACAATGAGCAGTTCTTC.

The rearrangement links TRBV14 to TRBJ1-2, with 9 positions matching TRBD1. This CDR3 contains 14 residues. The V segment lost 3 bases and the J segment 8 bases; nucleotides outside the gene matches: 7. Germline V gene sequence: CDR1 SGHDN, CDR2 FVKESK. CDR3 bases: TGTGCCAGCAGCCAGACCGGGACAGGGAACGGCTACACCTTC. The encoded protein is CASSQTGTGNGYTF.

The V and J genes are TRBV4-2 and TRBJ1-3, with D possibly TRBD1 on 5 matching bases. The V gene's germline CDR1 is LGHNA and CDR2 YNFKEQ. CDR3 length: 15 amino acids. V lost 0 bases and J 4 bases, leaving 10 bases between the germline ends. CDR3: CASSQEAGSGNTIYF. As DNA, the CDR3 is TGTGCCAGCAGCCAAGAAGCAGGGTCCGGAAACACCATATATTTT.

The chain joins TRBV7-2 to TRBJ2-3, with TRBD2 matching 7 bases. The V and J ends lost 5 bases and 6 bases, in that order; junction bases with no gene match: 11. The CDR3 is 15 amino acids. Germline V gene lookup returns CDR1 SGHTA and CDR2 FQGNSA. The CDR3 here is CASSPPGGLGDTQYF. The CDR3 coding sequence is TGTGCCAGCAGCCCGCCGGGGGGTTTAGGGGATACGCAGTATTTT.

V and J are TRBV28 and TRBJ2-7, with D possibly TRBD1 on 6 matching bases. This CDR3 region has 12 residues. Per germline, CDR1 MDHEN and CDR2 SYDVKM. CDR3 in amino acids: CAAQGSSYEQYF. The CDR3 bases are TGTGCGGCTCAGGGGAGCTCCTACGAGCAGTACTTC.

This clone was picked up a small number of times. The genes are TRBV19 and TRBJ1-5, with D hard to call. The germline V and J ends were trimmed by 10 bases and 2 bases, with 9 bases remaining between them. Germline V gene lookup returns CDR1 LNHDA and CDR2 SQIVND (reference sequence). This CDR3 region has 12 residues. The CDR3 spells CATMEGNQPQHF. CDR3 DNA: TGTGCCACCATGGAGGGCAATCAGCCCCAGCATTTT.